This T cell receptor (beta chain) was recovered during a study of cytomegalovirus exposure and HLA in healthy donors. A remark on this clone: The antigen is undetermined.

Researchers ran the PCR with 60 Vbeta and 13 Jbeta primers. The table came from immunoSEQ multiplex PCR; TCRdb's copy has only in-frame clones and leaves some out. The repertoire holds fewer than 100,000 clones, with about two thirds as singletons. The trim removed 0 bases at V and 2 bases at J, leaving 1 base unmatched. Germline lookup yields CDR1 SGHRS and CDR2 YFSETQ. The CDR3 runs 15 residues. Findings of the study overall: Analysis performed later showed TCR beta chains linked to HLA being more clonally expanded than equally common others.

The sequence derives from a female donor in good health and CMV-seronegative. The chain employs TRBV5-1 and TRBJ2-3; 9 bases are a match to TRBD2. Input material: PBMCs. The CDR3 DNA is TGCGCCAGCAGCTTGGGGACTAGCGTCACAGATACGCAGTATTTT. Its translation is CASSLGTSVTDTQYF.